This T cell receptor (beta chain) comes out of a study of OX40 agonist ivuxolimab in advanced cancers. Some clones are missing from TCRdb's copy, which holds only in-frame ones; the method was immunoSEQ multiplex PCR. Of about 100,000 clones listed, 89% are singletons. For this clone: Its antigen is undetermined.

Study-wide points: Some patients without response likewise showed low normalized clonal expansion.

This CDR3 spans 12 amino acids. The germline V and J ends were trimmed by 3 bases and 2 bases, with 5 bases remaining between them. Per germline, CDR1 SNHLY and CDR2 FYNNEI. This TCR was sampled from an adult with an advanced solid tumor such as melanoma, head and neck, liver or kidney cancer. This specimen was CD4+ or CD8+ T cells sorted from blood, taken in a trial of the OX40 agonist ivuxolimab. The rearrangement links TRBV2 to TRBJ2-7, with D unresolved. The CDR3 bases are TGTGCCAGCAGTGATCGTCCCTACGAGCAGTACTTC. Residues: CASSDRPYEQYF.